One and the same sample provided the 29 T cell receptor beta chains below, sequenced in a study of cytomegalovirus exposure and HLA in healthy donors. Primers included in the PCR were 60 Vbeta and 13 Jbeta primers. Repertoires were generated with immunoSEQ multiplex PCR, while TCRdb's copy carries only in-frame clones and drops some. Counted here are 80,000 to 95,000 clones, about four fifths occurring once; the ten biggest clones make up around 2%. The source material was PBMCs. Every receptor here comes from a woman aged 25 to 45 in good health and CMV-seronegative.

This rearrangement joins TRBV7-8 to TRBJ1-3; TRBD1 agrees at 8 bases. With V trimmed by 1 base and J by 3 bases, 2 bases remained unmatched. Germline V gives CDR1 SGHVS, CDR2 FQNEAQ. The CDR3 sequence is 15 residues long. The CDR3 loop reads CASSLGDRGGNTIYF. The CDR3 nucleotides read TGTGCCAGCAGCTTAGGTGACAGGGGTGGAAACACCATATATTTT. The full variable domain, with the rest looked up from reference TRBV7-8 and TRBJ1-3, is GAGVSQSPRYKVAKRGQDVALRCDPISGHVSLFWYQQALGQGPEFLTYFQNEAQLDKSGLPSDRFFAERPEGSVSTLKIQRTQQEDSAVYLCASSLGDRGGNTIYFGEGSWLTVV.

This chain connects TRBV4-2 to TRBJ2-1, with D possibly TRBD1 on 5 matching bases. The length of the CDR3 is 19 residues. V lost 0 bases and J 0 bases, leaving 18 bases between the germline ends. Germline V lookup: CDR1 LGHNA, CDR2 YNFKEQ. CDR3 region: CASSQDRGRPSYSYNEQFF. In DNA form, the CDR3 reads TGTGCCAGCAGCCAAGATAGGGGTAGGCCTTCCTACTCCTACAATGAGCAGTTCTTC.

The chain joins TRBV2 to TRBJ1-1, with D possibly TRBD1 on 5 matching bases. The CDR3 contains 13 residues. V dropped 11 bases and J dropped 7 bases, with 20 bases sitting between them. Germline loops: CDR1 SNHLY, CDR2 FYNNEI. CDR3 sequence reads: CARGAGLGGEAFF. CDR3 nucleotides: TGTGCCCGCGGGGCCGGCCTGGGGGGTGAAGCTTTCTTT.

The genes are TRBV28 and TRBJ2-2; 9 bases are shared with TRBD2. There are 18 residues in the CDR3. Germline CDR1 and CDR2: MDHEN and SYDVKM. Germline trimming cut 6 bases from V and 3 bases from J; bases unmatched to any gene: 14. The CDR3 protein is CASSPIAGVPGHTGELFF. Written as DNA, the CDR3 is TGTGCCAGCAGCCCTATAGCGGGGGTCCCAGGGCACACCGGGGAGCTGTTTTTT.

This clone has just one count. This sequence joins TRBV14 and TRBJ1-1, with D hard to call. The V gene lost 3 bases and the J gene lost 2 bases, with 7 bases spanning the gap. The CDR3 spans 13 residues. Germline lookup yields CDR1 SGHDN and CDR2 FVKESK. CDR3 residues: CASSHGGNTEAFF. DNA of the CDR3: TGTGCCAGCAGCCATGGAGGAAACACTGAAGCTTTCTTT.

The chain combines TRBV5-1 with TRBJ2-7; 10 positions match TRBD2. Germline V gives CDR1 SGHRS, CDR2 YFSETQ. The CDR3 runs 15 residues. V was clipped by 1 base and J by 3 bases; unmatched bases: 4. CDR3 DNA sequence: TGCGCCAGCAGCTTGAGGGCTAGCGGGAGCTACGAGCAGTACTTC. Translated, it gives CASSLRASGSYEQYF.

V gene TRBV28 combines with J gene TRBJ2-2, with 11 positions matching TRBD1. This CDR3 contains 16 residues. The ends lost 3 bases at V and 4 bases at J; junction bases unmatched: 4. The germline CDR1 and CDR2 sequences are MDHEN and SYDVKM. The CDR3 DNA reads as TGTGCCAGCAGTTTCGGGACAGGGGGATCCACCGGGGAGCTGTTTTTT. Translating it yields CASSFGTGGSTGELFF. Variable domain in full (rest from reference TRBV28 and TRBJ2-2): DVKVTQSSRYLVKRTGEKVFLECVQDMDHENMFWYRQDPGLGLRLIYFSYDVKMKEKGDIPEGYSVSREKKERFSLILESASTNQTSMYLCASSFGTGGSTGELFFGEGSRLTVL.

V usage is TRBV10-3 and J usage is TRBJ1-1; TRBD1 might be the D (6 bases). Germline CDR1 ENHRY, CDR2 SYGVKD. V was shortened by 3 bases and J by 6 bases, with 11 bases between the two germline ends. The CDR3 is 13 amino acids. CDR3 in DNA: TGTGCCATCAGTGACAGGGGCGGCCCTGAAGCTTTCTTT. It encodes CAISDRGGPEAFF.

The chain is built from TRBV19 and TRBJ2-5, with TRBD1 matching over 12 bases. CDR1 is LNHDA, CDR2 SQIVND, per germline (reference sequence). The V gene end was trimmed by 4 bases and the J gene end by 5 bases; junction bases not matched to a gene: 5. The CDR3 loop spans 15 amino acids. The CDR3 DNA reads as TGTGCCAGTAGTAGAGGGACAGGGGGCTACGAGACCCAGTACTTC. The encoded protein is CASSRGTGGYETQYF.

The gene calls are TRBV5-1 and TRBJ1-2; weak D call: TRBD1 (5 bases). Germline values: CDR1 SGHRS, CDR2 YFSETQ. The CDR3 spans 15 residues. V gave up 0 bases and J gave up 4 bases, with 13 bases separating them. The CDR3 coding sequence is TGCGCCAGCAGCTTGGCCGGCGGGGGTGGCTATGGCTACACCTTC. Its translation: CASSLAGGGGYGYTF.

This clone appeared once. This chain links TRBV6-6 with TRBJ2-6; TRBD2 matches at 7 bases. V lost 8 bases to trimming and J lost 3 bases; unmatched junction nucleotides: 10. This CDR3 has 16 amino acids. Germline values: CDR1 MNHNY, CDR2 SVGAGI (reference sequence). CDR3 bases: TGTGCCAGCGATCAAACCAGGGAGGGTGGGGCCAACGTCCTGACTTTC. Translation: CASDQTREGGANVLTF.

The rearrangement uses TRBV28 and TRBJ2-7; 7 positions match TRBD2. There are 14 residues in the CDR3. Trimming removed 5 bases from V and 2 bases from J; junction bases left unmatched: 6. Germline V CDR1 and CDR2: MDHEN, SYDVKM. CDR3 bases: TGTGCCAGCAGTCGGGGGGATCAGGCCTACGAGCAGTACTTC. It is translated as CASSRGDQAYEQYF.

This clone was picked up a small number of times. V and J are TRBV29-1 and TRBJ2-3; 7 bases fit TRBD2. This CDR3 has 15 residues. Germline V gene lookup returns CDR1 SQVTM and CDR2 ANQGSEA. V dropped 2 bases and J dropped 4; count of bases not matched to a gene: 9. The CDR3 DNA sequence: TGCAGCGTTGAATTTCGAGCGGGAAGTGCAGATACGCAGTATTTT. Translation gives CSVEFRAGSADTQYF.

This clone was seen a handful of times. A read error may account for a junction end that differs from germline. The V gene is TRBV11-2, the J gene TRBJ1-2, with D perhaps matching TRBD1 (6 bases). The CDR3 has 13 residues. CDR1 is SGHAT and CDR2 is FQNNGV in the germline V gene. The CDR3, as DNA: TGTGCCAGCAGCCTACGACAGGCATGGGGCTCCACCTTC. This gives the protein CASSLRQAWGSTF. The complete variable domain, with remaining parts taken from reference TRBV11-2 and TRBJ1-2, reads EAGVAQSPRYKIIEKRQSVAFWCNPISGHATLYWYQQILGQGPKLLIQFQNNGVVDDSQLPKDRFSAERLKGVDSTLKIQPAKLEDSAVYLCASSLRQAWGSTFGSGTRLTVV.

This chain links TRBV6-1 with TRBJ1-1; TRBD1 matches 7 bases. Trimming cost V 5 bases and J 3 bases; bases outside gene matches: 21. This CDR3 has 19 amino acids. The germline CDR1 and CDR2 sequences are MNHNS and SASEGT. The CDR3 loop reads CASSKGWAGGASWHTEAFF. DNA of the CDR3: TGTGCCAGCAGTAAAGGATGGGCAGGGGGAGCATCGTGGCACACTGAAGCTTTCTTT.

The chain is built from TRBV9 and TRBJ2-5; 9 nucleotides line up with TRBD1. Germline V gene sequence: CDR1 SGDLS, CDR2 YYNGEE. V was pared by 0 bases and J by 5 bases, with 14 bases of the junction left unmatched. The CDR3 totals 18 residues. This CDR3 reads CASSVAGTGIVGRETQYF. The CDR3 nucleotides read TGTGCCAGCAGCGTAGCTGGGACAGGGATCGTGGGGAGGGAGACCCAGTACTTC.

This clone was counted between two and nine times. CDR3 amino acids: CASSPPGTGRTEAFF. The CDR3 nucleotides read TGTGCCAGCAGCCCCCCCGGGACAGGGCGCACTGAAGCTTTCTTT. The rearrangement joins TRBV7-2 to TRBJ1-1; 9 bases line up with TRBD1. J was trimmed by 4 bases and V by 5 bases; bases with no gene match: 8. Germline V gene data show CDR1 as SGHTA and CDR2 as FQGNSA. The CDR3 totals 15 residues.

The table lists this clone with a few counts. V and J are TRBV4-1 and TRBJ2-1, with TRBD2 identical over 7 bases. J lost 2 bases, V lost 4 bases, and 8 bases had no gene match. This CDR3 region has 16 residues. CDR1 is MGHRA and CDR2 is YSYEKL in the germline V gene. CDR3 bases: TGCGCCAGCAGCCGCCGGAGCGGGGACCCCTACAATGAGCAGTTCTTC. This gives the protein CASSRRSGDPYNEQFF.

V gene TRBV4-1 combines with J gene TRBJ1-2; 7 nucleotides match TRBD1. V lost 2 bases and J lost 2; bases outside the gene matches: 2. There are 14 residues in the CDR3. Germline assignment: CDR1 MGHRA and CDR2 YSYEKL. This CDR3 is CASSQPGQNYGYTF. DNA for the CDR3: TGCGCCAGCAGCCAACCGGGACAGAACTATGGCTACACCTTC.

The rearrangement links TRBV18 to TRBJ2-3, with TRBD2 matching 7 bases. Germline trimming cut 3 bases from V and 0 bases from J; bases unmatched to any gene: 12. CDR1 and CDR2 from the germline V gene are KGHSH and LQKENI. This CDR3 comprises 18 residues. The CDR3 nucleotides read TGTGCCAGCTCACCTTACGCTAGCGGACCTCAAAGCACAGATACGCAGTATTTT. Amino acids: CASSPYASGPQSTDTQYF.

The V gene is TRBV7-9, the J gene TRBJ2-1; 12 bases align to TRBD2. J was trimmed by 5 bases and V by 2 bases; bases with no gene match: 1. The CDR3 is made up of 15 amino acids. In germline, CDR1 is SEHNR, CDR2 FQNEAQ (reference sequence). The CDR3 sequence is CASSLLAGGNNEQFF. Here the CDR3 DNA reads TGTGCCAGCAGCTTACTAGCGGGAGGGAACAATGAGCAGTTCTTC.

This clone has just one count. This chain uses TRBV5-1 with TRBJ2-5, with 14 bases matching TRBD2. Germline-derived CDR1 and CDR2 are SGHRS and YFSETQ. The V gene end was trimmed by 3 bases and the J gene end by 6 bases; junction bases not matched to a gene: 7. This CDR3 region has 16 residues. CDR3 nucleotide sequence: TGCGCCAGCAGCTCGGGACTAGCGGGAGAGGCCAAGACCCAGTACTTC. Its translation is CASSSGLAGEAKTQYF.

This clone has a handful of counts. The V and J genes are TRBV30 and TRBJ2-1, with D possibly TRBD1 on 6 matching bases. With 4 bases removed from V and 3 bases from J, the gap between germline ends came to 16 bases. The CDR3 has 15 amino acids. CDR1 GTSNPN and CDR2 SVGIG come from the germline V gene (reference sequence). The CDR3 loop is CAWITPGHIYNEQFF. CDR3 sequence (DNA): TGTGCCTGGATTACTCCGGGACACATCTACAATGAGCAGTTCTTC. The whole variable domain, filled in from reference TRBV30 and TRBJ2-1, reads SQTIHQWPATLVQPVGSPLSLECTVEGTSNPNLYWYRQAAGRGLQLLFYSVGIGQISSEVPQNLSASRPQDRQFILSSKKLLLSDSGFYLCAWITPGHIYNEQFFGPGTRLTVL.

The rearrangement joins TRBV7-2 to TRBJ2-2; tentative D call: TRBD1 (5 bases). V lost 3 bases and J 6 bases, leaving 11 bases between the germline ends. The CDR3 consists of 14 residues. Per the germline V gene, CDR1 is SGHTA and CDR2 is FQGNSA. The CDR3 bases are TGTGCCAGCAGCTTTATGCAGGGCGCCGGGGAGCTGTTTTTT. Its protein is CASSFMQGAGELFF.

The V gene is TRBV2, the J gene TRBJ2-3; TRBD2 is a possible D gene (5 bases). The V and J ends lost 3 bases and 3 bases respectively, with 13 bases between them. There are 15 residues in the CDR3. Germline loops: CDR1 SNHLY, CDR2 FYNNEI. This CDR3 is CASSDLAIRTDTQYF. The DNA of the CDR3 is TGTGCCAGCAGTGACCTAGCAATTAGGACAGATACGCAGTATTTT. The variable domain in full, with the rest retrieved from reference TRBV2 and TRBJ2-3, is EPEVTQTPSHQVTQMGQEVILRCVPISNHLYFYWYRQILGQKVEFLVSFYNNEISEKSEIFDDQFSVERPDGSNFTLKIRSTKLEDSAMYFCASSDLAIRTDTQYFGPGTRLTVL.

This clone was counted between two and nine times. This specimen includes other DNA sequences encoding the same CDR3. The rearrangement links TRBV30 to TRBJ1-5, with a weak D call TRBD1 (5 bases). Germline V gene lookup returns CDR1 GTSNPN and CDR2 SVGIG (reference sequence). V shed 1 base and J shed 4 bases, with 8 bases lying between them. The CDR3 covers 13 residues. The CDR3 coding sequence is TGTGCCTGGAGTGAACAGGCGAATCAGCCCCAGCATTTT. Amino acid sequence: CAWSEQANQPQHF.

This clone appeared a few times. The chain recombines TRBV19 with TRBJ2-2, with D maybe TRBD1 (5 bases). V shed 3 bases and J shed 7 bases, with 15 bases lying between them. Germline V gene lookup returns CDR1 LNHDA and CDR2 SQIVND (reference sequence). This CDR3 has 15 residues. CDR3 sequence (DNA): TGTGCCAGTAGTATTATGGCAGGGTCCTTCGGGGAGCTGTTTTTT. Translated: CASSIMAGSFGELFF.

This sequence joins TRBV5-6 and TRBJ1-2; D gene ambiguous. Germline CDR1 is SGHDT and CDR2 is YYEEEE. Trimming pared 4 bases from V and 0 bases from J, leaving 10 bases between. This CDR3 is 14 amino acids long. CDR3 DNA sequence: TGTGCCAGCAGCCCGGTCGGTCCTAACTATGGCTACACCTTC. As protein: CASSPVGPNYGYTF. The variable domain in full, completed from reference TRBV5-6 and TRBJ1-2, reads DAGVTQSPTHLIKTRGQQVTLRCSPKSGHDTVSWYQQALGQGPQFIFQYYEEEERQRGNFPDRFSGHQFPNYSSELNVNALLLGDSALYLCASSPVGPNYGYTFGSGTRLTVV.

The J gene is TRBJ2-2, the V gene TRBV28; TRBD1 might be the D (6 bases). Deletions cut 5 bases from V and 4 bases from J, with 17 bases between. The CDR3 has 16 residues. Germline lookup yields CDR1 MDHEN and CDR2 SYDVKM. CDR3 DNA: TGTGCCAGCAGTCTCACGACAGGTTCTTTCACCGGGGAGCTGTTTTTT. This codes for CASSLTTGSFTGELFF.